The present T cell receptor (beta chain) was sequenced within a study of T-cell memory formation after mild COVID-19. About the research overall: Clusters of TCRs were largely donor specific.

The CDR3 is made up of 14 amino acids. Germline lookup yields CDR1 SGHTA and CDR2 FQGNSA. J lost 4 bases, V lost 5 bases, and 6 bases had no gene match. This clonotype showed up just a few times. 5'RACE primed from the constant segment yielded TCR alpha and TCR beta cDNA libraries bearing sample barcodes and UMIs. From the 5' RACE reads, TCRdb called clonotypes with MiXCR, one entry per CDR3 protein. This repertoire shows 400,000 to 500,000 distinct CDR3 sequences, roughly 18% found once; its top ten account for around a fifth. The specimen was PBMCs or a T cell subset sorted from them (not recorded which). The source is a man aged 18 to 29 who had mild COVID-19 (a few samples of this study predate the infection). Cell type and time point are not known. The chain recombines TRBV7-2 with TRBJ1-1; the match to TRBD1 covers 8 bases. The CDR3 coding sequence is TGTGCCAGCAGCATACAGGGGGAGGGCACTGAAGCTTTCTTT. Residues: CASSIQGEGTEAFF. Combining the CDR3 with reference TRBV7-2 and TRBJ1-1 gives the whole variable domain GAGVSQSPSNKVTEKGKDVELRCDPISGHTALYWYRQSLGQGLEFLIYFQGNSAPDKSGLPSDRFSAERTGGSVSTLTIQRTQQEDSAVYLCASSIQGEGTEAFFGQGTRLTVV.